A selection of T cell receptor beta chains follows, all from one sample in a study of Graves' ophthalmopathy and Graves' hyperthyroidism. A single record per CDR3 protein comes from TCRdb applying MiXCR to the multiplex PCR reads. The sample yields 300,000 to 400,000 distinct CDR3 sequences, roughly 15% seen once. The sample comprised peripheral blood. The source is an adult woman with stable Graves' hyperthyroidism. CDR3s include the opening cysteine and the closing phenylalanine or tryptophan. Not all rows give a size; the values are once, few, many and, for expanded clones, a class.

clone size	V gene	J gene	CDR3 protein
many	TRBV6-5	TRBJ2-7	CASSYSVATEQYF
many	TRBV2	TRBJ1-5	CASSVPPAGSQPQHF
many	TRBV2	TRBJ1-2	CASSGQGGEGYTF
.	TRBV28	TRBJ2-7	CASSSRFGYEQYF
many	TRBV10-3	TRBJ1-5	CAISESGTGLNQPQHF
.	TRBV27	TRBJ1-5	CASSSTGGVQPQHF
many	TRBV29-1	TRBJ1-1	CSVKGTPTNTEAFF
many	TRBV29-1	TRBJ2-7	CSPPSSYEQYF
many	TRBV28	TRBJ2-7	CASSSLEDYLTYEQYF
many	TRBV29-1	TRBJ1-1	CSVGKGTEAFF
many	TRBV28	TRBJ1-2	CASNLLESQSYGYTF
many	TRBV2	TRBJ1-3	CASRRPSSGNTIYF
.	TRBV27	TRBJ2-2	CARSHGDTGELFF
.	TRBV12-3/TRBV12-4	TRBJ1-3	CASSQGVQLYTIYF
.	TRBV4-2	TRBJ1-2	CASSPWDRNGYTF
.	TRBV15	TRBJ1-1	CATSRGWVTEAFF
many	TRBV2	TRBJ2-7	CASTTTAYEQYF
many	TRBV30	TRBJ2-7	CAWSLGGHYEQYF
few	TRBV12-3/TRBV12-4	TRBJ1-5	CASSLRQGGQPQHF
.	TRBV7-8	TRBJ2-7	CASSLVGTYSYEQYF
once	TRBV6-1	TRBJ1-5	CASSIQDRRSNQPQHF
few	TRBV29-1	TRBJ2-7	CSVEAGQSENEQYF
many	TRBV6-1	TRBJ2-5	CASEETPSQYF
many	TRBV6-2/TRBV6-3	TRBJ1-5	CASSYRGAGNQPQHF
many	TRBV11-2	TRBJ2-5	CASRRLWETQYF
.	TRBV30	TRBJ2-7	CAWSNPVGDLRYEQYF
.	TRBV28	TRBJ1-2	CASTGTGGSYGYTF
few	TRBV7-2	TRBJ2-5	CASSLERQYQETQYF
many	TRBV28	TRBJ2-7	CASSLAGGSSIGEQYF
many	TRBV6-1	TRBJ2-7	CASSETEPYEQYF
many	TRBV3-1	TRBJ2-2	CASSLGLAGGLGELFF
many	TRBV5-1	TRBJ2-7	CASSLGARTSGDWNEQYF
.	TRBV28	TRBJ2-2	CASSPFGPTSNTGELFF
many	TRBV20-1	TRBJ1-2	CSASPTGANGYTF
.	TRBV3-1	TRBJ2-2	CASSQEAAVTGELFF
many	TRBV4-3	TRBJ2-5	CASSHRGKARETQYF
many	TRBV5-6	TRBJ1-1	CASSGPGQGRTEAFF
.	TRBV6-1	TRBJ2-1	CASSVTLGQIYNEQFF
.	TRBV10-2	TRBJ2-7	CASSSGFNEQYF
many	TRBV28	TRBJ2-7	CASSLVGRAFDEQYF
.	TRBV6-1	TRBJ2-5	CASSEGLRQTQYF
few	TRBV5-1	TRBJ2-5	CASSLAPTGGRQETQYF
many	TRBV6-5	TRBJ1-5	CASSFRGQPQHF
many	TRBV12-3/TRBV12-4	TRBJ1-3	CASSPRVATGNTIYF
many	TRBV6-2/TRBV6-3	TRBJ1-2	CASSYGQGRNYGYTF
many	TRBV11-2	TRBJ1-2	CASTPWGGNGYTF
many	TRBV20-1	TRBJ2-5	CSADPWDSQETQYF
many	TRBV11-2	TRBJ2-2	CASNKWGDGELFF
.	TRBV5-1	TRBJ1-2	CASSLQIGVGYGYTF
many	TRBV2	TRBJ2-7	CASNDRFLGRAEQYF
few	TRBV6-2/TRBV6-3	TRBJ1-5	CASSYRLSSNQPRHF
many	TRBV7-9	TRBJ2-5	CASSTPGQSQETQYF
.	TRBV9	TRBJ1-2	CASSVGDREDGYTF
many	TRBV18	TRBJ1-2	CASSPGENYGYTF